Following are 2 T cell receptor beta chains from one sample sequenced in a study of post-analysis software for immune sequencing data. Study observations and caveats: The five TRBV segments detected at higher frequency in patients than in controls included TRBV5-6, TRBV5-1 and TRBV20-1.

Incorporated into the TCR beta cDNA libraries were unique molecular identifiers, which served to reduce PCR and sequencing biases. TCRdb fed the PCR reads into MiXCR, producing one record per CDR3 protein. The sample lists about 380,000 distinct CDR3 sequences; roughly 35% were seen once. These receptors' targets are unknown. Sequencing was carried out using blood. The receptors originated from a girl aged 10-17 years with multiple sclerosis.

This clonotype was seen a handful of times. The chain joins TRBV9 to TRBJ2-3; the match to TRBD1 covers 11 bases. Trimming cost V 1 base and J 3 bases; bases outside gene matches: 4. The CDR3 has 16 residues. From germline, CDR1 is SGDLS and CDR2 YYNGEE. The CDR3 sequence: CASSVRTGGATDTQYF. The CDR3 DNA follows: TGTGCCAGCAGCGTAAGGACAGGGGGCGCAACAGATACGCAGTATTTT.

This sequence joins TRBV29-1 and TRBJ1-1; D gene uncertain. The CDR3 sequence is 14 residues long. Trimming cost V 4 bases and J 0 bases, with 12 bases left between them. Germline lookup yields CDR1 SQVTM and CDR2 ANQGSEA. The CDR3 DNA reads TGCAGCGTTGGCGGACGGAGTCTGAACACTGAAGCTTTCTTT. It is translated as CSVGGRSLNTEAFF.